This TCR beta chain appears in the sequencing data of a study of patients and donors after allogeneic stem cell transplantation. TCRdb reprocessed the RT-PCR reads via MiXCR and lists one record per CDR3 protein. The profile covers some 160,000 distinct CDR3 sequences, with 24% appearing a single time and 25% to 30% taken by the ten largest. Germline V lookup: CDR1 MNHEY, CDR2 SVGEGT. Trimming left V 6 bases short and J 0 bases short, with 11 bases between. The CDR3 is 14 residues long. The TCR comes from a human donor who was either an allogeneic HSCT recipient or a stem cell or donor lymphocyte infusion donor (not recorded which). It is not recorded whose cells these are; they may come from a transplant donor. The V gene is TRBV6-2 or TRBV6-3, the J gene TRBJ1-1; unclear D gene. The sample taken for sequencing was blood, either unsorted or a sorted T cell fraction (not recorded which). In DNA form, the CDR3 reads TGTGCCAGCAGACTACAGATCCTGAACACTGAAGCTTTCTTT. Protein product: CASRLQILNTEAFF.